Listed below are T cell receptor beta chains from one sample, sequenced in a study of blood T cell repertoires in COVID-19. Repertoires were generated with immunoSEQ multiplex PCR, while TCRdb's copy carries only in-frame clones and drops some. The sample has approximately 180,000 clones; almost 80% are singletons. The sequenced sample was peripheral blood. These receptors originate from a woman in her 70s with acute or convalescent COVID-19. Both conserved end residues are part of each CDR3. The D gene is left open where the match is weak. Only part of the rows carry a size: once, few, many, or a class if the clone is expanded.

>-|TRBV12-3/TRBV12-4|TRBJ2-7|TRBD2
CASSSAWGGEQYF
TGTGCCAGCAGTTCGGCCTGGGGAGGGGAGCAGTACTTC
>-|TRBV9|TRBJ2-7|-
CASSVAPGGGGPQEQYF
TGTGCCAGCAGCGTAGCTCCCGGAGGGGGAGGGCCCCAAGAGCAGTACTTC
>-|TRBV5-1|TRBJ1-2|TRBD1
CASSPGQNYGYTF
TGCGCCAGCAGCCCGGGACAGAACTATGGCTACACCTTC
>-|TRBV6-5|TRBJ1-2|TRBD1
CASSYSGTGKGYTF
TGTGCCAGCAGTTACTCGGGGACAGGAAAGGGATACACCTTC
>-|TRBV2|TRBJ1-1|-
CASSDQRAEAFF
TGTGCCAGCAGTGATCAGCGGGCTGAAGCTTTCTTT
>-|TRBV5-4|TRBJ2-3|TRBD2
CASSFGTSGTDTQYF
TGTGCCAGCAGCTTCGGGACTAGCGGGACAGATACGCAGTATTTT
>-|TRBV15|TRBJ2-1|TRBD2
CATGNTGGRANEQFF
TGTGCCACCGGAAACACGGGGGGTAGGGCGAATGAGCAGTTCTTC
>-|TRBV7-3|TRBJ2-2|-
CASSPGQTGELFF
TGTGCCAGCAGCCCGGGACAAACCGGGGAGCTGTTTTTT
>-|TRBV6-1|TRBJ2-1|-
CASSVSVPTSNNEQFF
TGTGCCAGCAGTGTTTCCGTACCCACTAGTAACAATGAGCAGTTCTTC
>-|TRBV7-2|TRBJ2-5|-
CASRLTGQETQYF
TGTGCCAGCAGGTTAACGGGGCAAGAGACCCAGTACTTC
>-|TRBV19|TRBJ1-5|TRBD1
CASNPTGSTNQPQHF
TGTGCCAGTAATCCGACAGGGTCGACGAATCAGCCCCAGCATTTT
>once|TRBV12-3/TRBV12-4|TRBJ2-7|-
CASSWNRAYEQYF
TGTGCCAGCAGTTGGAACAGAGCCTACGAGCAGTACTTC
>-|TRBV5-1|TRBJ2-3|TRBD2
CASSSQAGPTDTQYF
TGCGCCAGCAGCTCACAAGCGGGACCCACAGATACGCAGTATTTT
>-|TRBV6-5|TRBJ1-1|-
CASKWREPDTEAFF
TGTGCCAGCAAATGGCGGGAGCCGGACACTGAAGCTTTCTTT
>-|TRBV9|TRBJ2-1|-
CASSVGTIPSYNEQFF
TGTGCCAGCAGCGTAGGGACAATCCCCTCCTACAATGAGCAGTTCTTC
>-|TRBV18|TRBJ2-5|TRBD2
CASSPDGTREGRETQYF
TGTGCCAGCTCACCTGACGGCACGAGGGAGGGCCGAGAGACCCAGTACTTC
>-|TRBV10-1|TRBJ2-3|-
CASSEAAASTDTQYF
TGCGCCAGCAGTGAAGCGGCGGCTAGCACAGATACGCAGTATTTT
>-|TRBV7-6|TRBJ2-2|-
CASSLWAGQNTGELFF
TGTGCCAGCAGCTTATGGGCGGGCCAGAACACCGGGGAGCTGTTTTTT
>-|TRBV24-1|TRBJ1-1|TRBD1
CATSEGGQDNTEAFF
TGTGCCACCAGTGAGGGGGGACAGGATAACACTGAAGCTTTCTTT
>-|TRBV4-1|TRBJ2-7|TRBD2
CASSQTSGAYYEQYF
TGCGCCAGCAGCCAGACTAGCGGGGCATACTACGAGCAGTACTTC
>-|TRBV2|TRBJ2-7|-
CASSERGFFYEQYF
TGTGCCAGCAGTGAACGAGGCTTTTTCTACGAGCAGTACTTC
>-|TRBV6-5|TRBJ2-7|TRBD1
CASSPAGTGNYEQYF
TGTGCCAGCAGTCCTGCGGGGACAGGGAACTACGAGCAGTACTTC
>few|TRBV7-9|TRBJ1-2|-
CASSFLLSGGDKPNYGYTF
TGTGCCAGCAGCTTTTTACTTAGCGGGGGGGACAAGCCTAACTATGGCTACACCTTC
>-|TRBV6-1|TRBJ1-2|-
CASSERGHGYTF
TGTGCCAGCAGTGAAAGGGGCCACGGCTACACCTTC
>-|TRBV11-3|TRBJ2-1|TRBD2
CASSLFSGRAHGEQFF
TGTGCCAGCAGCTTATTCAGCGGGAGGGCCCACGGTGAGCAGTTCTTC
>-|TRBV5-1|TRBJ2-1|-
CASRDTGSTNEQFF
TGCGCCAGCCGGGACACGGGTAGCACCAATGAGCAGTTCTTC
>-|TRBV2|TRBJ2-1|-
CASSDNNEQFF
TGTGCCAGCAGTGATAACAATGAGCAGTTCTTC
>-|TRBV19|TRBJ2-1|TRBD1
CASSIRAGGYNEQFF
TGTGCCAGTAGTATTCGGGCAGGGGGATACAATGAGCAGTTCTTC
>-|TRBV19|TRBJ2-6|-
CASSQILSGANVLTF
TGTGCCAGTAGTCAGATTCTCTCTGGGGCCAACGTCCTGACTTTC
>-|TRBV6-5|TRBJ2-7|TRBD2
CASTISGSFYEQYF
TGTGCCAGCACCATCAGCGGGAGTTTCTACGAGCAGTACTTC
>-|TRBV3-1/TRBV3-2|TRBJ1-3|-
CASSQDFGVGNTIYF
TGTGCCAGCAGCCAAGATTTCGGGGTTGGAAACACCATATATTTT